This is a list of T cell receptor beta chains from one sample in a study of shared clonotypes between healthy human individuals. Sequencing was performed with immunoSEQ multiplex PCR; in TCRdb, only in-frame clones are kept and a portion is missing. The data show about 2.2 million clones, over 85% seen once. Sequencing input: naive CD8+ T cells from PBMCs. The receptors were sampled from a man younger than 30 in good health. Some clones in this sample may be carry-over from other donors' samples. The CDR3 runs from the conserved cysteine through the conserved F or W. Each record gives: clone size, V gene, D gene, CDR3 protein. The D gene is left open where the match is weak. Expanded clones get a size class; other rows say once, few or many, or leave the size out.

size: NA
V: TRBV12-5
D: TRBD2
CDR3: CASGTGLAGVSYNEQFF

size: NA
V: TRBV28
D: TRBD2
CDR3: CASTQLAGSSYNEQFF

size: NA
V: TRBV5-4
D: NA
CDR3: CASSLSAKGAYEQYF

size: NA
V: TRBV5-8
D: NA
CDR3: CASSLGGRFNQPQHF

size: once
V: TRBV29-1
D: NA
CDR3: CSVAGGTGSVEQYF

size: NA
V: TRBV5-6
D: TRBD1
CDR3: CASSDEVVGDRVYEQYF

size: NA
V: TRBV4-1
D: NA
CDR3: CASSQEAREETQYF

size: once
V: TRBV7-9
D: NA
CDR3: CASSPDGRPYEQYF

size: NA
V: TRBV5-1
D: TRBD1
CDR3: CASSPGTGRTEAFF

size: NA
V: TRBV19
D: TRBD1
CDR3: CATGGDRGNQPQHF

size: NA
V: TRBV7-8
D: NA
CDR3: CASSLVGRVWGEQYF

size: NA
V: TRBV27
D: TRBD2
CDR3: CASSLLGTGGLADTQYF

size: NA
V: TRBV13
D: NA
CDR3: CASSLGLGTPNTGELFF

size: NA
V: TRBV4-1
D: NA
CDR3: CASSQDRDKTLGYTF

size: NA
V: TRBV6-1
D: TRBD2
CDR3: CASSEARGIWSYEQYF

size: NA
V: TRBV6-4
D: NA
CDR3: CASSGTLKETQYF

size: NA
V: TRBV7-9
D: NA
CDR3: CASRLREAGYTF

size: NA
V: TRBV4-1
D: TRBD2
CDR3: CASSQTSGNEQFF

size: NA
V: TRBV5-4
D: NA
CDR3: CASSLDPGWATRTRETQYF

size: NA
V: TRBV5-1
D: NA
CDR3: CASSLGPAGNNSPLHF

size: NA
V: TRBV27
D: TRBD2
CDR3: CASSFEREGYEQYF

size: NA
V: TRBV19
D: NA
CDR3: CASSIAPGMPYEQYF

size: NA
V: TRBV19
D: NA
CDR3: CASSIVIQDAEAFF

size: NA
V: TRBV18
D: NA
CDR3: CASSPGPGTLYEQYF

size: NA
V: TRBV30
D: NA
CDR3: CAWSPGWGTEAFF

size: NA
V: TRBV6-5
D: TRBD1
CDR3: CASSRDRGLNEQFF

size: NA
V: TRBV5-5
D: NA
CDR3: CASSSTGPTGNEKLFF

size: NA
V: TRBV11-2
D: NA
CDR3: CASSLDYGGYSYEQYF

size: NA
V: TRBV6-4
D: NA
CDR3: CASSEGYGNEQFF

size: NA
V: TRBV6-1
D: TRBD2
CDR3: CASSEEEKLAGNYEQYF

size: NA
V: TRBV29-1
D: NA
CDR3: CSVTPAGEQFF

size: NA
V: TRBV19
D: NA
CDR3: CASRARHNTEAFF

size: NA
V: TRBV6-5
D: NA
CDR3: CASSYSTGEKGETQYF

size: NA
V: TRBV7-9
D: TRBD2
CDR3: CASSHPRRTSGMISYEQYF

size: NA
V: TRBV30
D: NA
CDR3: CALLSGGSGVYNSPLHF

size: NA
V: TRBV21-1
D: NA
CDR3: CASSGPRHPPWSPDTQYF

size: once
V: TRBV7-9
D: NA
CDR3: CASSLGGANQPQHF

size: NA
V: TRBV9
D: NA
CDR3: CASSVDASKGDYGYTF

size: NA
V: TRBV7-8
D: TRBD2
CDR3: CASSLVMAGVSDNEQFF

size: few
V: TRBV7-8
D: NA
CDR3: CASSFGVTEAFF

size: NA
V: TRBV13
D: NA
CDR3: CASSLGTGIRLNTEAFF

size: NA
V: TRBV4-2
D: TRBD2
CDR3: CASSQGLADEQYF